Shown below are 30 T cell receptor beta chains from a single sample sequenced in a study of blood T cell repertoires in COVID-19. Sequencing was performed with immunoSEQ multiplex PCR; in TCRdb, only in-frame clones are kept and a portion is missing. The sample yields fewer than 130,000 clones, over 65% seen once. The specimen sequenced was peripheral blood. All receptors come from a woman of 80 years or more with acute or convalescent COVID-19.

The chain recombines TRBV24-1 with TRBJ1-2; 11 bases match TRBD1. Germline V lookup: CDR1 KGHDR, CDR2 SFDVKD. V dropped 4 bases and J dropped 1; count of bases not matched to a gene: 10. The CDR3 extends over 18 amino acids. Here the CDR3 DNA reads TGTGCCACCAGTGACGACGGGACAGGGGGGACTTTTAACTATGGCTACACCTTC. Translation: CATSDDGTGGTFNYGYTF.

The rearrangement uses TRBV10-3 and TRBJ1-1; perhaps TRBD1 as D (5 bases). Per the germline V gene, CDR1 is ENHRY and CDR2 is SYGVKD. The V end was cut by 0 bases, the J end by 3 bases, with 17 bases between. This CDR3 contains 17 residues. For the CDR3, the DNA is TGTGCCATCAGTGAGTCGTTGCAGGGCAGCGGGGACACTGAAGCTTTCTTT. Its translation: CAISESLQGSGDTEAFF.

V and J are TRBV27 and TRBJ2-3; a weak D match, TRBD2 (6 bases). Between the trimmed V and J ends, which lost 2 bases and 0 bases, there was a span of 12 bases. The CDR3 is 16 residues long. The V gene's germline CDR1 is MNHEY and CDR2 SMNVEV (reference sequence). CDR3 nucleotide sequence: TGTGCCAGCAGTTTAGTTACTAGCCAAAGCACAGATACGCAGTATTTT. Amino acids: CASSLVTSQSTDTQYF.

Only a few counts were recorded for this clone. The chain joins TRBV2 to TRBJ2-2; a weak D match, TRBD1 (6 bases). This CDR3 comprises 15 residues. The V gene lost 1 base and the J gene lost 4 bases, with 10 bases spanning the gap. Germline V gives CDR1 SNHLY, CDR2 FYNNEI. DNA for the CDR3: TGTGCCAGCAGTGAAGGGGGGCAGCCCACCGGGGAGCTGTTTTTT. It translates to CASSEGGQPTGELFF.

In its sample, this clone was seen a few times. The CDR3 loop reads CASSLVQGLSRLETQYF. CDR3 DNA sequence: TGCGCCAGCAGCTTGGTTCAGGGGCTCTCCCGACTTGAGACGCAGTATTTT. The chain carries TRBV5-1 and TRBJ2-3; maybe TRBD1 (6 bases). CDR3 length equals 17 residues. Germline CDR1 SGHRS, CDR2 YFSETQ. Trimming pared 0 bases from V and 9 bases from J, leaving 23 bases between.

V usage is TRBV5-6 and J usage is TRBJ1-4; 7 bases align to TRBD1. J lost 4 bases, V lost 5 bases, and 5 bases had no gene match. The CDR3 has 14 residues. Germline V gene lookup returns CDR1 SGHDT and CDR2 YYEEEE. The CDR3 sequence: CASSPQGINEKLFF. The DNA for the CDR3 is TGTGCCAGCAGTCCACAGGGGATTAATGAAAAACTGTTTTTT.

The CDR3 bases are TGTGCCAGCAGCTGGAGTAACACCGGGGAGCTGTTTTTT. This gives the protein CASSWSNTGELFF. The chain is built from TRBV7-3 and TRBJ2-2; the D is unclear. The V gene's germline CDR1 is SGHTA and CDR2 FQGTGA. The CDR3 sequence is 13 residues long. With 4 bases removed from V and 2 bases from J, the gap between germline ends came to 5 bases. The entire variable domain, with the rest obtained from reference TRBV7-3 and TRBJ2-2, is as follows: GAGVSQTPSNKVTEKGKYVELRCDPISGHTALYWYRQSLGQGPEFLIYFQGTGAADDSGLPNDRFFAVRPEGSVSTLKIQRTERGDSAVYLCASSWSNTGELFFGEGSRLTVL.

This sequence joins TRBV27 and TRBJ2-1; maybe TRBD2 (5 bases). Germline V lookup: CDR1 MNHEY, CDR2 SMNVEV (reference sequence). Between the trimmed V and J ends, which lost 3 bases and 0 bases, there was a span of 12 bases. This CDR3 region has 16 residues. In nucleotides, the CDR3 is TGTGCCAGCAGTTTCACGGGAACTCACTCCTACAATGAGCAGTTCTTC. It yields the protein CASSFTGTHSYNEQFF.

The chain is built from TRBV2 and TRBJ1-4; D remains unclear. The length of the CDR3 is 15 residues. The V end lost 4 bases, the J end lost 0 bases, and 9 bases lay between the germline ends. Germline V gene sequence: CDR1 SNHLY, CDR2 FYNNEI. The CDR3 is CASSGADATNEKLFF. In nucleotides, the CDR3 is TGTGCCAGCAGTGGCGCGGATGCAACTAATGAAAAACTGTTTTTT.

The V and J genes are TRBV27 and TRBJ1-2; D call uncertain. V dropped 8 bases and J dropped 4 bases, with 14 bases sitting between them. The CDR3 has 13 amino acids. Germline CDR1 and CDR2: MNHEY and SMNVEV (reference sequence). DNA of the CDR3: TGTGCCAGCGCTAGACGGGAGGGCTATGGCTACACCTTC. Protein product: CASARREGYGYTF.

This chain connects TRBV6-6 to TRBJ2-2, with D possibly TRBD1 on 6 matching bases. Deletions cut 2 bases from V and 0 bases from J, with 10 bases between. Germline CDR1 MNHNY, CDR2 SVGAGI (reference sequence). This CDR3 region has 16 residues. The CDR3 DNA reads as TGTGCCAGCAGTTACCCCGAGGGGGCGAACACCGGGGAGCTGTTTTTT. The encoded protein is CASSYPEGANTGELFF.

The CDR3 loop is CASSQVTSGPSYEQYF. DNA of the CDR3: TGTGCCAGCAGCCAAGTAACTAGCGGGCCCTCCTACGAGCAGTACTTC. The rearrangement joins TRBV3-1 (or the pseudogene TRBV3-2) to TRBJ2-7; 9 positions agree with TRBD2. Germline lookup yields CDR1 LGHDT and CDR2 YNNKEL (reference sequence). The ends lost 1 base at V and 0 bases at J; junction bases unmatched: 4. The CDR3 totals 16 residues.

This chain connects TRBV4-2 to TRBJ2-2; TRBD2 agrees at 10 bases. The CDR3 extends over 19 amino acids. V lost 0 bases and J lost 0; bases outside the gene matches: 7. Germline CDR1 reads LGHNA; CDR2 reads YNFKEQ. CDR3 sequence: CASSQDLGSGRPNTGELFF. The CDR3 nucleotides are TGTGCCAGCAGCCAAGATCTTGGTAGCGGGAGGCCGAACACCGGGGAGCTGTTTTTT.

CDR3 DNA: TGTGCCAGCAGGCCCATGGGGGGGGCCGTCGATGAGCAGTTCTTC. This sequence encodes CASRPMGGAVDEQFF. This rearrangement joins TRBV6-4 to TRBJ2-1; D might be TRBD2 (7 bases). The V end was cut by 6 bases, the J end by 8 bases, with 20 bases between. This CDR3 contains 15 residues. Germline V lookup: CDR1 MRHNA, CDR2 SNTAGT.

This clone has just a few counts. This chain links TRBV6-4 with TRBJ2-1, with D tentatively TRBD2 (6 bases). CDR1 is MRHNA, CDR2 SNTAGT, per germline. The V gene lost 7 bases and the J gene lost 1 base, with 8 bases spanning the gap. The CDR3 has 13 residues. This chain's CDR3 is CASMEGSYNEQFF. In nucleotides, the CDR3 is TGTGCCAGCATGGAGGGATCCTACAATGAGCAGTTCTTC.

The rearrangement links TRBV5-6 to TRBJ2-7; D is possibly TRBD1 (5 bases). Trimming took 2 bases from V and 6 from J, leaving 9 bases between them. CDR1 SGHDT and CDR2 YYEEEE come from the germline V gene. This CDR3 contains 12 residues. The CDR3 DNA is TGTGCCAGCAGCTTAGTAGGGGTCGAGCAGTACTTC. It is translated as CASSLVGVEQYF.

V gene TRBV18 combines with J gene TRBJ2-3; 14 bases align to TRBD2. Germline CDR1 reads KGHSH; CDR2 reads LQKENI. The trim removed 6 bases at V and 7 bases at J, leaving 15 bases unmatched. The CDR3 contains 18 residues. For the CDR3, the DNA is TGTGCCAGCTCGCCTACGACTAGCGGGGGGGCCACCTGGCATACGCAGTATTTT. Translating it yields CASSPTTSGGATWHTQYF.

The gene calls are TRBV28 and TRBJ2-1; D possibly corresponds to TRBD2 (6 bases). The CDR3 is 17 amino acids. Germline assignment: CDR1 MDHEN and CDR2 SYDVKM. Trimming shortened V by 6 bases and J by 6 bases, and 24 bases separated the two germline ends. The CDR3 nucleotides read TGTGCCAGCAGCCCCAACGGGCTGACGGGAGCCGGCAATGAGCAGTTCTTC. It translates to CASSPNGLTGAGNEQFF. Full variable domain (missing parts from reference TRBV28 and TRBJ2-1): DVKVTQSSRYLVKRTGEKVFLECVQDMDHENMFWYRQDPGLGLRLIYFSYDVKMKEKGDIPEGYSVSREKKERFSLILESASTNQTSMYLCASSPNGLTGAGNEQFFGPGTRLTVL.

V gene TRBV3-1 (or the pseudogene TRBV3-2) combines with J gene TRBJ2-2, with TRBD2 as a possible D gene (5 bases). V was trimmed by 0 bases and J by 4 bases, leaving 12 bases between them. Germline loops: CDR1 LGHDT, CDR2 YNNKEL (reference sequence). The CDR3 has 16 amino acids. The CDR3 DNA reads as TGTGCCAGCAGCCAAGAAAGGCTAGCCCTCACCGGGGAGCTGTTTTTT. This encodes CASSQERLALTGELFF.

The chain couples TRBV7-2 to TRBJ2-7, with D perhaps TRBD2 (5 bases). V shed 1 base and J shed 0 bases, with 16 bases lying between them. This CDR3 spans 17 amino acids. Germline CDR1 SGHTA, CDR2 FQGNSA. This CDR3 reads CASSLVGSALSSYEQYF. As DNA, the CDR3 is TGTGCCAGCAGCTTAGTTGGTAGCGCCCTCAGCTCCTACGAGCAGTACTTC.

J is TRBJ2-5 and V is TRBV28, with TRBD2 matching 9 bases. The CDR3 covers 15 residues. Trimming cost V 6 bases and J 2 bases; bases outside gene matches: 7. In germline, CDR1 is MDHEN, CDR2 SYDVKM. The CDR3 region has the DNA TGTGCCAGCAGCCCTTGGCGGGAGGGGCAAGAGACCCAGTACTTC. It yields the protein CASSPWREGQETQYF.

This chain links TRBV5-1 with TRBJ2-1; the D gene is possibly TRBD1 (5 bases). Germline loops: CDR1 SGHRS, CDR2 YFSETQ. Deletions cut 0 bases from V and 4 bases from J, with 11 bases between. The CDR3 has 15 residues. CDR3 protein: CASSLDGADYNEQFF. CDR3 in DNA: TGCGCCAGCAGCTTGGATGGGGCGGATTACAATGAGCAGTTCTTC.

The sample holds a few counts of this clone. The V and J genes are TRBV7-9 and TRBJ2-5, with D perhaps matching TRBD1 (6 bases). Germline V gives CDR1 SEHNR, CDR2 FQNEAQ (reference sequence). V lost 0 bases to trimming and J lost 3 bases, with 17 bases between them. This CDR3 is built from 17 residues. This CDR3 reads CASSLARNAGQKETQYF. The CDR3 DNA is TGTGCCAGCAGCTTAGCGAGAAACGCCGGACAGAAAGAGACCCAGTACTTC.

V usage is TRBV14 and J usage is TRBJ2-7, with D possibly TRBD1 on 6 matching bases. CDR3 size: 15 residues. Deletions cut 0 bases from V and 8 bases from J, with 17 bases between. The germline CDR1 and CDR2 sequences are SGHDN and FVKESK. CDR3 residues: CASSQESLRGLKQYF. The CDR3 region has the DNA TGTGCCAGCAGCCAAGAATCCCTAAGGGGGTTGAAGCAGTACTTC.

The chain uses TRBV10-2 and TRBJ2-3, with a weak D call TRBD1 (5 bases). Trimming took 0 bases from V and 7 from J, leaving 11 bases between them. The germline V gene has CDR1 WSHSY and CDR2 SAAADI. The CDR3 has 14 residues. The CDR3 DNA sequence: TGCGCCAGCAGTGAGTCGGGGCTACTTAATACGCAGTATTTT. This codes for CASSESGLLNTQYF.

The chain is built from TRBV18 and TRBJ1-5; TRBD1 aligns across 9 bases. J lost 6 bases, V lost 2 bases, and 2 bases had no gene match. The CDR3 contains 14 residues. Germline values: CDR1 KGHSH, CDR2 LQKENI. The CDR3, as DNA: TGTGCCAGCTCACCAACAGGGGGCGTTCAGCCCCAGCATTTT. It specifies CASSPTGGVQPQHF. The complete variable domain, with remaining parts taken from reference TRBV18 and TRBJ1-5, reads NAGVMQNPRHLVRRRGQEARLRCSPMKGHSHVYWYRQLPEEGLKFMVYLQKENIIDESGMPKERFSAEFPKEGPSILRIQQVVRGDSAAYFCASSPTGGVQPQHFGDGTRLSIL.

The chain carries TRBV7-9 and TRBJ2-3; a possible D gene is TRBD1 (6 bases). V shed 8 bases and J shed 2 bases, with 20 bases lying between them. Per germline, CDR1 SEHNR and CDR2 FQNEAQ (reference sequence). This CDR3 is 16 amino acids long. The CDR3 region has the DNA TGTGCCAGCGCGGTAGGGGGAGACACTTCCACAGATACGCAGTATTTT. This encodes CASAVGGDTSTDTQYF.

The rearrangement uses TRBV2 and TRBJ2-1; 8 nucleotides align to TRBD2. Looked up from germline, CDR1 is SNHLY and CDR2 is FYNNEI. This CDR3 region has 15 residues. The junction had 5 bases not matched to a gene; V was cut back by 4 bases and J by 3 bases. DNA of the CDR3: TGTGCCAGCAGTGGCGGGGGGACATACTACAATGAGCAGTTCTTC. Amino acid sequence: CASSGGGTYYNEQFF.

Details on this clone: Other DNA sequences from this sample encode an identical CDR3 as well. V gene TRBV28 combines with J gene TRBJ1-1; 9 nucleotides line up with TRBD1. This CDR3 has 11 residues. Germline V CDR1 and CDR2: MDHEN, SYDVKM. The J segment lost 11 bases and the V segment lost 8 bases, leaving 6 bases of the junction unmatched. The CDR3 sequence: CASLRDRVAFF. The CDR3 nucleotides read TGTGCCAGCCTGCGGGACAGGGTTGCTTTCTTT. The variable domain in full, with the rest retrieved from reference TRBV28 and TRBJ1-1, is DVKVTQSSRYLVKRTGEKVFLECVQDMDHENMFWYRQDPGLGLRLIYFSYDVKMKEKGDIPEGYSVSREKKERFSLILESASTNQTSMYLCASLRDRVAFFGQGTRLTVV.

This chain uses TRBV10-1 with TRBJ1-2, with 9 bases identical to TRBD1. Trimming removed 7 bases from V and 0 bases from J; junction bases left unmatched: 9. Per the germline V gene, CDR1 is WNHNN and CDR2 is SYGVQD (reference sequence). The CDR3 covers 16 residues. Here the CDR3 DNA reads TGCGCCAGCAATCTACAGGGGGCAAACCCTAACTATGGCTACACCTTC. Its protein is CASNLQGANPNYGYTF.